This TCR beta chain stems from a study of CD8 T cells in ankylosing spondylitis. TCRdb ran MiXCR on the 5' RACE reads and lists one entry per CDR3 protein. The sample carries hundreds of thousands of distinct CDR3 sequences, 20% recorded once. The CDR3 is made up of 12 amino acids. V shed 3 bases and J 10 bases; nucleotides not matched to a gene: 2. Germline CDR1 SGDLS, CDR2 YYNGEE. The chain combines TRBV9 with TRBJ2-1; 9 bases align to TRBD1. This sequence was found in a male donor with ankylosing spondylitis or in good health (not recorded which). Sequenced sample: blood, either unsorted or a sorted T cell fraction (not recorded which). The CDR3 reads CASSGQGVEQFF. The CDR3 DNA sequence: TGTGCCAGCAGCGGACAGGGGGTGGAGCAGTTCTTC.